The next 7 T cell receptor beta chains were all read from a single sample in a study of beta chain features in type 1 diabetes. Of the isolated RNA, all was reverse transcribed, and so the sequenced material was expressed TCRB transcripts. TCRdb's copy holds only in-frame clones and misses some; the assay was immunoSEQ multiplex PCR. Here the sample spans about 250,000 clones, 11% to 15% being singletons. The sequenced sample consisted of naive CD4+ T cells from blood. Receptors were obtained from a woman between 35 and 50 years old in good health.

J is TRBJ2-1 and V is TRBV5-8; 9 positions agree with TRBD1. Germline V CDR1 and CDR2: SGHTS, YDEGEE. This CDR3 spans 15 amino acids. V was clipped by 6 bases and J by 1 base; unmatched bases: 5. The CDR3 spells CASITGGRSYNEQFF. CDR3 coding DNA: TGTGCCAGCATTACAGGGGGCCGGTCCTACAATGAGCAGTTCTTC.

In DNA, the CDR3 is TGTGCCAGTGCCCGGCCGGGACTAGGGTCAGATACGCAGTATTTT. This encodes CASARPGLGSDTQYF. This sequence joins TRBV19 and TRBJ2-3; 8 positions match TRBD2. Per the germline V gene, CDR1 is LNHDA and CDR2 is SQIVND (reference sequence). The V and J ends lost 8 bases and 4 bases, in that order; junction bases with no gene match: 11. This CDR3 comprises 15 residues. Filled out from reference TRBV19 and TRBJ2-3, the complete variable domain reads DGGITQSPKYLFRKEGQNVTLSCEQNLNHDAMYWYRQDPGQGLRLIYYSQIVNDFQKGDIAEGYSVSREKKESFPLTVTSAQKNPTAFYLCASARPGLGSDTQYFGPGTRLTVL.

With respect to this clone: The same CDR3 also results from other DNA sequences found in this sample. The chain is built from TRBV6-5 and TRBJ2-7, with 7 positions matching TRBD2. Trimming cost V 0 bases and J 2 bases; bases outside gene matches: 7. Germline CDR1 is MNHEY and CDR2 is SVGAGI. The CDR3 is 16 residues long. The CDR3 DNA is TGTGCCAGCAGTTACTCACTCAGCGGGGATACCTACGAGCAGTACTTC. The encoded protein is CASSYSLSGDTYEQYF.

This clone has at least ten counts. The chain is built from TRBV7-9 and TRBJ2-5; D remains ambiguous. Germline CDR1 reads SEHNR; CDR2 reads FQNEAQ (reference sequence). CDR3 length: 14 amino acids. Trimming took off 5 bases at V and 2 bases at J, with 12 bases between the two ends. The CDR3 loop is CASSSVQMQETQYF. The CDR3 DNA reads TGTGCCAGCAGCAGCGTGCAGATGCAAGAGACCCAGTACTTC.

The chain employs TRBV7-9 and TRBJ1-6; D is unresolved. Germline CDR1 reads SEHNR; CDR2 reads FQNEAQ (reference sequence). The CDR3 has 12 residues. Trimming removed 1 base from V and 9 bases from J, with 4 bases in between. CDR3 nucleotide sequence: TGTGCCAGCAGCTTAGTCGGTTCACCCCTCCACTTT. Residues: CASSLVGSPLHF.

This rearrangement joins TRBV9 to TRBJ2-3; the D gene is possibly TRBD1 (6 bases). Trimming pared 1 base from V and 1 base from J, leaving 13 bases between. The CDR3 sequence is 16 residues long. Germline V lookup: CDR1 SGDLS, CDR2 YYNGEE. CDR3 in amino acids: CASSVQGSVRTDTQYF. The CDR3 coding sequence is TGTGCCAGCAGCGTACAGGGGAGTGTGCGCACAGATACGCAGTATTTT.

The chain combines TRBV11-2 with TRBJ2-1; 9 bases fit TRBD2. Germline loops: CDR1 SGHAT, CDR2 FQNNGV. The CDR3 spans 17 residues. The ends lost 5 bases at V and 4 bases at J; junction bases unmatched: 12. The CDR3 DNA reads TGTGCCAGCAGCCTTTTTACCACTAGCGGGCGTTACAATGAGCAGTTCTTC. Translation gives CASSLFTTSGRYNEQFF. The full variable domain, with the rest looked up from reference TRBV11-2 and TRBJ2-1, is EAGVAQSPRYKIIEKRQSVAFWCNPISGHATLYWYQQILGQGPKLLIQFQNNGVVDDSQLPKDRFSAERLKGVDSTLKIQPAKLEDSAVYLCASSLFTTSGRYNEQFFGPGTRLTVL.